The sequence of this T cell receptor beta chain was determined in a study of blood T cell repertoires in COVID-19. Overall study: From the United States, Italy and Spain came samples of acute and convalescent COVID-19. PBMCs, B-cell-depleted T cells, or T cells were the source of the cDNA or gDNA that made up the material.

Per germline, CDR1 SGHKS and CDR2 YYEKEE (reference sequence). CDR3 size: 16 residues. Unmatched junction bases numbered 4, after V lost 3 bases and J lost 1 base. As handled by the study authors: Amplification of reference gene primers provided the estimated nucleated cell counts. The data were produced by immunoSEQ multiplex PCR, yet TCRdb's version contains in-frame clones alone and is incomplete. The D gene and trimming were derived from the DNA, and the V and J assignments and clone size from that table. The sample includes roughly 250,000 clones, 70% to 90% seen only once; the top ten take roughly 6.4%.

This chain links TRBV5-5 with TRBJ2-3; 11 nucleotides align to TRBD2. Specimen: peripheral blood. The receptor was isolated from a woman aged 55-75 years with active or convalescent COVID-19. The CDR3 DNA reads as TGTGCCAGCAGCTGGTTGACTAGCGGGGGCACAGATACGCAGTATTTT. This translates into CASSWLTSGGTDTQYF.